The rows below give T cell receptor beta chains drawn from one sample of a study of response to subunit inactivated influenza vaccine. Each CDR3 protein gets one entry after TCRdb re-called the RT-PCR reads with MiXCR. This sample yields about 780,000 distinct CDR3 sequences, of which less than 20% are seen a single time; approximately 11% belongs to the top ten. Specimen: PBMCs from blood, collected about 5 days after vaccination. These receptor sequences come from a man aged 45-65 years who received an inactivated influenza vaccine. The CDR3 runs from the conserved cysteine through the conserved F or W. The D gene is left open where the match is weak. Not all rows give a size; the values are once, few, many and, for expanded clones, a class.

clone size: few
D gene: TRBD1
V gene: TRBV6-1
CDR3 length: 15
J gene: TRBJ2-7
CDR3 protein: CASSRQGNPSYEQYF
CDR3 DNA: TGTGCCAGCAGCCGACAGGGGAATCCTAGCTACGAGCAGTACTTC

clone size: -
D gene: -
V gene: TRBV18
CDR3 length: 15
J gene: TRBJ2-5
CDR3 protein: CASSPAGSISETQYF
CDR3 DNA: TGTGCCAGCTCACCGGCCGGGTCGATCTCGGAGACCCAGTACTTC

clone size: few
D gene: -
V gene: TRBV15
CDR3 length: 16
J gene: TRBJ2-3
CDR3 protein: CATSRDPGPLGDTQYF
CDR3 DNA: TGTGCCACCAGCAGAGATCCGGGACCTTTGGGAGATACGCAGTATTTT

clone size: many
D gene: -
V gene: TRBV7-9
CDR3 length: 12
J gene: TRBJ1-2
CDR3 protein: CASRSPDSGYTF
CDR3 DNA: TGTGCCAGCAGGAGTCCGGACAGTGGCTACACCTTC

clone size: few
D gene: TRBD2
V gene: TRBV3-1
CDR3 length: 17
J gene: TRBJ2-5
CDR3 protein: CASSHQRLAGVGETQYF
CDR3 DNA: TGTGCCAGCAGCCATCAAAGACTAGCGGGAGTGGGAGAGACCCAGTACTTC

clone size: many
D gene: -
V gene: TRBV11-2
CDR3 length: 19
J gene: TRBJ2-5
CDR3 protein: CASSLDRKIAGQNKETQYF
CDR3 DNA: TGTGCCAGCAGCTTAGATCGGAAAATAGCGGGACAGAATAAAGAGACCCAGTACTTC

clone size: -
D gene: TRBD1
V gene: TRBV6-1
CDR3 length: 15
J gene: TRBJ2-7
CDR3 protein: CASSRGDRVFHEQYF
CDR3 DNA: TGTGCCAGCAGCAGAGGGGACAGGGTGTTCCACGAGCAGTACTTC

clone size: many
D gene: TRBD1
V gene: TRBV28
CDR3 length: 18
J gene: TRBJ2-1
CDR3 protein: CASSSGQGIMSSYNEQFF
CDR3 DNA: TGTGCCAGCAGCTCCGGACAGGGGATCATGAGCTCCTACAATGAGCAGTTCTTC

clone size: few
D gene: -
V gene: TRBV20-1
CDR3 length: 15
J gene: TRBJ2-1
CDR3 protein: CSACNNRGSYNEQFF
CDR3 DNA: TGCAGTGCTTGTAACAATCGGGGCTCCTACAATGAGCAGTTCTTC

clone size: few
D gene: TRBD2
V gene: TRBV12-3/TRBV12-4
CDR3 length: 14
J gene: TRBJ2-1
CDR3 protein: CASTNWGGTVEQFF
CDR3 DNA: TGTGCCAGCACCAATTGGGGGGGTACGGTTGAGCAGTTCTTC

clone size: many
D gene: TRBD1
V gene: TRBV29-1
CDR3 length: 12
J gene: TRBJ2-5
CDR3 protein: CSGYRGGETQYF
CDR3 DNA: TGCAGCGGGTACAGGGGTGGAGAGACCCAGTACTTC

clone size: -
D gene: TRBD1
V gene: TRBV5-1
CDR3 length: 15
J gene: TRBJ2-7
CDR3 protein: CASSLWAQGSLEQYF
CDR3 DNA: TGCGCCAGCAGCTTGTGGGCACAGGGGAGTCTCGAGCAGTACTTC

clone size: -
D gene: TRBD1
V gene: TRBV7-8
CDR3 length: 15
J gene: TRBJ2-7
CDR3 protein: CASSTPGQGYDEQYF
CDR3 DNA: TGTGCCAGCAGCACCCCGGGACAGGGGTACGACGAGCAGTACTTC

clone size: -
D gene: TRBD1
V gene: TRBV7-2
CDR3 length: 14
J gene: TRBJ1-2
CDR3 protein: CASGGGTANYGYTF
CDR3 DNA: TGTGCCAGCGGAGGTGGGACAGCTAACTATGGCTACACCTTC

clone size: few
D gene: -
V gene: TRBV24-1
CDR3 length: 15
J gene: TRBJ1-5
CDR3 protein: CATSDGGRSNQPQHF
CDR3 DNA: TGTGCCACCAGCGACGGAGGAAGGAGCAATCAGCCCCAGCATTTT

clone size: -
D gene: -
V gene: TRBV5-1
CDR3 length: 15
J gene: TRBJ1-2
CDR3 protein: CASSLGGPLNYGYTF
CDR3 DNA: TGCGCCAGCAGCTTGGGAGGACCCCTTAACTATGGCTACACCTTC

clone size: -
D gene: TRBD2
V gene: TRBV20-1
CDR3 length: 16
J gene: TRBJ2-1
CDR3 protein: CSATPFAGDNYNEQFF
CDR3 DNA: TGCAGTGCTACCCCCTTTGCGGGAGATAACTACAATGAGCAGTTCTTC

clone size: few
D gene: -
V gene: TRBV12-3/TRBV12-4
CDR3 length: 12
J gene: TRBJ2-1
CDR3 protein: CASLAVYNEQFF
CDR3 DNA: TGTGCCAGCCTGGCAGTTTACAATGAGCAGTTCTTC

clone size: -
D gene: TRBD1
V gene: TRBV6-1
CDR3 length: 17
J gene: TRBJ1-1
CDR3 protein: CASSVDLGTAMNTEAFF
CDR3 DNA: TGTGCCAGCAGTGTCGACCTTGGGACAGCAATGAACACTGAAGCTTTCTTT

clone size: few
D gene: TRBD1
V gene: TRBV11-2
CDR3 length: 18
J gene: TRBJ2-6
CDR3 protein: CASSPRGQGTSGANVLTF
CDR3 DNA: TGTGCCAGCAGCCCCCGGGGACAGGGGACCTCTGGGGCCAACGTCCTGACTTTC

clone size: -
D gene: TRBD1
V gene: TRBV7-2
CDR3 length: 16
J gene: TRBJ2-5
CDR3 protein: CASSLGQGAFRETQYF
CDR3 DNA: TGTGCCAGCAGCTTAGGACAGGGGGCATTTCGAGAGACCCAGTACTTC

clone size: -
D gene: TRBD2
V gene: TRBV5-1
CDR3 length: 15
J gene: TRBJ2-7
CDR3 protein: CASSLTGTRGYEQYF
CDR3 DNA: TGCGCCAGCAGTTTGACGGGGACTAGAGGGTACGAGCAGTACTTC

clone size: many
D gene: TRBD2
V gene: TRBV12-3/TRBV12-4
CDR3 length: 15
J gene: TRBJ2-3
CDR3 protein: CASSPRGSSTDTQYF
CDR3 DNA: TGTGCCAGCAGTCCCCGCGGGAGTAGTACAGATACGCAGTATTTT

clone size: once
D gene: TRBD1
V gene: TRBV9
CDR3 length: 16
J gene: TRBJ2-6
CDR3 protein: CASSVTGGSGANVLTF
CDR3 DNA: TGTGCCAGCAGCGTCACAGGGGGCTCTGGGGCCAACGTCCTGACTTTC

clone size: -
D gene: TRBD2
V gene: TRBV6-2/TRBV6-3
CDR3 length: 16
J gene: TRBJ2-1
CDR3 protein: CASSYPGLAGINEQFF
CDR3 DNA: TGTGCCAGCAGTTACCCAGGACTAGCGGGGATCAATGAGCAGTTCTTC

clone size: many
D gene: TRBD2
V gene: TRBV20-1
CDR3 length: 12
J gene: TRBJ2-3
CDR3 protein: CSYSGSGDTQYF
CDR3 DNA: TGCAGTTATAGCGGGTCGGGAGATACGCAGTATTTT

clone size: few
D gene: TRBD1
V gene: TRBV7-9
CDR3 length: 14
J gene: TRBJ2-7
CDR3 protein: CASSRTTGLYEQYF
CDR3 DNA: TGTGCCAGCAGCCGAACGACAGGGCTCTACGAGCAGTACTTC

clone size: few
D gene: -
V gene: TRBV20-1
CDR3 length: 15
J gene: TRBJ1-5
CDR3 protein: CSARGMTEGNQPQHF
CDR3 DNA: TGCAGTGCTAGGGGGATGACCGAAGGTAATCAGCCCCAGCATTTT

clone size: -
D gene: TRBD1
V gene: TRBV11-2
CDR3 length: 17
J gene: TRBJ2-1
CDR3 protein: CASSRPAETGAYNEQFF
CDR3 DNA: TGTGCCAGCAGCCGCCCGGCCGAGACAGGGGCCTACAATGAGCAGTTCTTC

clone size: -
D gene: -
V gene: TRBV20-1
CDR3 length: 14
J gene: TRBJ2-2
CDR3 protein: CSAMLVGHAGELFF
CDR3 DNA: TGCAGTGCGATGCTGGTCGGACATGCCGGGGAGCTGTTTTTT

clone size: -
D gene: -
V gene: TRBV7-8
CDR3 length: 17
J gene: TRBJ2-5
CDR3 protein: CASSRSRFAGQKKTQYF
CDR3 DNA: TGTGCCAGCAGCCGTAGTCGCTTCGCGGGACAGAAAAAGACCCAGTACTTC

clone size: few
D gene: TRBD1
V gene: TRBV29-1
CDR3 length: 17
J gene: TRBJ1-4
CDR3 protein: CSVEVDRGLTTNEKLFF
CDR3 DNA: TGCAGCGTGGAGGTGGACAGGGGGCTGACAACTAATGAAAAACTGTTTTTT

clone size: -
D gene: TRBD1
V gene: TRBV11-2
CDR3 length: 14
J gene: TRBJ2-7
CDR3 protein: CASGYGTGLNEQYF
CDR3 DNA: TGTGCCAGCGGCTACGGGACAGGGCTCAACGAGCAGTACTTC

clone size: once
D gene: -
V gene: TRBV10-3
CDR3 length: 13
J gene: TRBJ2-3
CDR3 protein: CAIRPTSTDTQYF
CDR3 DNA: TGTGCCATCAGGCCAACAAGCACAGATACGCAGTATTTT